The rows below give T cell receptor beta chains drawn from one sample of a study of CD8 T cells in Susac syndrome. In TCRdb, the immunoSEQ multiplex PCR reads were re-called with MiXCR into one record per CDR3 protein. This table holds roughly 200,000 distinct CDR3 sequences, 95% found once. Sequencing was done on a sample of CD4+ T cells from PBMCs. The receptors originated from a human donor in good health. The CDR3 runs from the conserved cysteine through the conserved F or W. A D gene is named only where the DNA matches it firmly. The size field is filled for only some rows; it gives once, few, many or a size class.

size,D,V,J,DNA,CDR3
NA,NA,TRBV20-1,TRBJ2-3,TGCAGTGCTACCGGGGGGCCTGATACGCAGTATTTT,CSATGGPDTQYF
NA,NA,TRBV6-2/TRBV6-3,TRBJ2-2,TGTGCCAGCAAGCGTGACACCGGGGAGCTGTTTTTT,CASKRDTGELFF
once,NA,TRBV7-9,TRBJ2-3,TGTGCCAGCAGCTTATACGGGGCAGATACGCAGTATTTT,CASSLYGADTQYF
NA,TRBD1,TRBV29-1,TRBJ2-5,TGCAGCGTTGGGGACAGGACCGAGACCCAGTACTTC,CSVGDRTETQYF
NA,TRBD2,TRBV3-1,TRBJ2-1,TGTGCCAGCAGCCAAGGACGTGCGGGAGGGGTGTTCTTC,CASSQGRAGGVFF
NA,NA,TRBV27,TRBJ1-2,TGTGCCAGCAGTTTATCGAGGATCCCCTATGGCTACACCTTC,CASSLSRIPYGYTF
NA,TRBD2,TRBV20-1,TRBJ2-7,TGCAGTGCTAGAGATTTTAGGCGGGGGGGCCCCCGTTACGAGCAGTACTTC,CSARDFRRGGPRYEQYF
NA,TRBD1,TRBV20-1,TRBJ2-7,TGCAGTGCGGCCGGGACAGGGGCAGACGAGCAGTACTTC,CSAAGTGADEQYF
NA,NA,TRBV20-1,TRBJ1-3,TGCAGTGCTAGACCATACTCCGAGGACACCATATATTTT,CSARPYSEDTIYF
NA,NA,TRBV11-2,TRBJ1-2,TGTGCCAGCAGCACTAGCACGGGGGGCGACTTCTATGGCTACACCTTC,CASSTSTGGDFYGYTF
NA,NA,TRBV20-1,TRBJ1-5,TGCAGTGGACAGGTTTATAGCAATCAGCCCCAGCATTTT,CSGQVYSNQPQHF
NA,NA,TRBV11-2,TRBJ2-3,TGTGCCAGCAGCTTAGGGGGCCGACCAGATACGCAGTATTTT,CASSLGGRPDTQYF
NA,TRBD1,TRBV6-5,TRBJ1-2,TGTGCCAGCAGTACAAGAACAGGGGTCGAGGGCTACACCTTC,CASSTRTGVEGYTF
NA,NA,TRBV3-1,TRBJ2-1,TGTGCCAGCAGCCAAGTAGGACTTACCAATGAGCAGTTCTTC,CASSQVGLTNEQFF
NA,NA,TRBV3-1,TRBJ2-7,TGTGCCAGCAGCCTACAGGCGAGCTCCTACGAGCAGTACTTC,CASSLQASSYEQYF
NA,TRBD1,TRBV27,TRBJ2-1,TGTGCCAGCAAAAAAGACAGGGGCAATGAGCAGTTCTTC,CASKKDRGNEQFF